The 32 T cell receptor beta chains listed next were all sequenced from one sample in a study of response to subunit inactivated influenza vaccine (dated by TCRdb to 2017 to 2018). The library relied on RT-PCR. Sequenced on an Illumina HiSeq 2500. TCRdb redid the processing of the public reads, applying fastp at Q25 and MiXCR, and retained in-frame beta chains. Each CDR3 protein appears once, grouped with its most common genes and DNA. In this sample the table shows some 640,000 distinct CDR3 sequences, approximately 13% of which occur a single time. The ten biggest clones cover less than 7% of the sample. The starting material was PBMCs from blood, obtained less than 15 days before vaccination. The receptors come from a man in his forties or fifties who received an inactivated influenza vaccine. Donor details come from another sample of the same person, matched by shared clones.

This clonotype has only a few counts. The chain employs TRBV28 and TRBJ2-6; D is unresolved. CDR1 and CDR2 from the germline V gene are MDHEN and SYDVKM. V was cut by 2 bases and J by 2 bases, with 10 bases left in between. This CDR3 spans 16 amino acids. The CDR3 region has the DNA TGTGCCAGCAGTTTAACCTTGATCCCTGGGGCCAACGTCCTGACTTTC. This codes for CASSLTLIPGANVLTF.

This clonotype came up many times. The V and J genes are TRBV20-1 and TRBJ2-5; D unresolved. Looked up from germline, CDR1 is DFQATT and CDR2 is SNEGSKA (reference sequence). Trimming took 6 bases from V and 2 from J, leaving 4 bases between them. The CDR3 sequence is 10 residues long. This CDR3 is CSALQETQYF. For the CDR3, the DNA is TGCAGTGCCCTACAAGAGACCCAGTACTTC.

The chain links TRBV7-9 to TRBJ2-1; a possible D gene is TRBD1 (5 bases). The germline CDR1 and CDR2 sequences are SEHNR and FQNEAQ (reference sequence). The ends were cut back, 4 bases at V and 8 bases at J, with 9 bases in the middle. The CDR3 has 12 amino acids. The CDR3 here is CASSSRVHEQFF. CDR3 DNA: TGTGCCAGCAGCTCCAGGGTACATGAGCAGTTCTTC.

This clonotype was counted only a few times. The rearrangement uses TRBV5-1 and TRBJ2-5; TRBD2 matches 7 bases. Germline CDR1 SGHRS, CDR2 YFSETQ. Trimming at V came to 0 bases and at J to 4 bases, leaving 12 bases not matched to a gene. The CDR3 loop spans 17 amino acids. The CDR3 protein is CASSLERAAGLGETQYF. In DNA form, the CDR3 reads TGCGCCAGCAGCTTGGAACGGGCAGCGGGGCTCGGAGAGACCCAGTACTTC.

The chain carries TRBV27 and TRBJ2-5; 9 bases map to TRBD2. This CDR3 is built from 14 residues. CDR1 MNHEY and CDR2 SMNVEV come from the germline V gene (reference sequence). The ends lost 2 bases at V and 9 bases at J; junction bases unmatched: 7. CDR3 residues: CASSLQRQRGAQYF. As DNA, the CDR3 is TGTGCCAGCAGTTTACAGCGCCAGCGGGGGGCCCAGTACTTC.

This clonotype came up a few times. V gene TRBV29-1 combines with J gene TRBJ1-1; 8 bases align to TRBD1. The CDR3 has 13 amino acids. V lost 7 bases and J lost 1; bases outside the gene matches: 5. Germline V gene lookup returns CDR1 SQVTM and CDR2 ANQGSEA. CDR3 loop: CSAGQGSNTEAFF. The CDR3 DNA reads as TGCAGCGCAGGACAGGGATCGAACACTGAAGCTTTCTTT.

The gene calls are TRBV5-1 and TRBJ2-3; tentatively, D is TRBD1 (5 bases). Germline CDR1 and CDR2: SGHRS and YFSETQ. This CDR3 region has 15 residues. The ends were cut back, 4 bases at V and 0 bases at J, with 12 bases in the middle. CDR3: CASSALGASTDTQYF. The CDR3 nucleotides are TGCGCCAGCAGCGCCCTTGGGGCTAGCACAGATACGCAGTATTTT.

J is TRBJ1-1 and V is TRBV15; D is ambiguous. This CDR3 has 15 residues. Germline values: CDR1 LNHNV, CDR2 YYDKDF (reference sequence). The ends were cut back, 0 bases at V and 1 base at J, with 9 bases in the middle. CDR3 sequence: CATSRDLGGNTEAFF. Written as DNA, the CDR3 is TGTGCCACCAGCAGAGATCTTGGCGGGAACACTGAAGCTTTCTTT.

This clonotype came up a few times. This chain joins TRBV4-3 and TRBJ2-2; tentatively, D is TRBD1 or TRBD2 (5 bases each). CDR1 and CDR2 (germline): LGHNA, YSLEER. Trimming pared 1 base from V and 4 bases from J, leaving 13 bases between. This CDR3 region has 16 residues. CDR3 protein: CASSQVVGVATGELFF. In DNA, the CDR3 is TGCGCCAGCAGCCAAGTTGTGGGGGTGGCCACCGGGGAGCTGTTTTTT.

This clonotype was observed many times. V gene TRBV12-3 or TRBV12-4 combines with J gene TRBJ1-5; D unclear. CDR3 length equals 13 residues. The germline V and J ends were trimmed by 7 bases and 4 bases, with 11 bases remaining between them. CDR3 coding DNA: TGTGCCAGCAAGGACCAGCCAAATCAGCCCCAGCATTTT. It yields the protein CASKDQPNQPQHF.

This chain joins TRBV28 and TRBJ1-3; maybe TRBD1 (5 bases). Trimming pared 7 bases from V and 2 bases from J, leaving 18 bases between. Germline V gene sequence: CDR1 MDHEN, CDR2 SYDVKM. CDR3 length: 16 amino acids. Here the CDR3 reads CASKVIQGATGNTIYF. DNA for the CDR3: TGTGCCAGCAAGGTGATCCAGGGAGCAACTGGAAACACCATATATTTT.

This clonotype was seen at least ten times. The chain joins TRBV10-3 to TRBJ2-5; either TRBD1 or TRBD2 may fit D (5 bases each). CDR1 ENHRY and CDR2 SYGVKD come from the germline V gene. The CDR3 is 13 amino acids. Trimming removed 10 bases at V and 1 base at J, with 13 bases between. The CDR3 region is CATKDGAQETQYF. For the CDR3, the DNA is TGTGCCACAAAAGACGGGGCCCAAGAGACCCAGTACTTC.

This clonotype was counted between two and nine times. V usage is TRBV9 and J usage is TRBJ2-1; tentative D call: TRBD2 (7 bases). The CDR3 has 17 residues. Looked up from germline, CDR1 is SGDLS and CDR2 is YYNGEE. Trimming cost V 3 bases and J 3 bases, with 19 bases left between them. DNA for the CDR3: TGTGCCAGCAGCGCCCCAAAGGGGGGGGCTTTCTACAATGAGCAGTTCTTC. It codes for CASSAPKGGAFYNEQFF.

This clonotype was seen more than once but under ten times. This chain uses TRBV7-9 with TRBJ2-1, with D possibly TRBD1 on 5 matching bases. Trimming stripped 2 bases from V and 4 bases from J, with 9 bases between. This CDR3 comprises 14 residues. In germline, CDR1 is SEHNR, CDR2 FQNEAQ (reference sequence). This chain's CDR3 is CASSLQGFYNEQFF. CDR3 DNA sequence: TGTGCCAGCAGCTTACAGGGATTTTACAATGAGCAGTTCTTC.

This sequence joins TRBV10-2 and TRBJ2-5; TRBD1 matches at 8 bases. There are 20 residues in the CDR3. The J segment lost 4 bases and the V segment lost 4 bases, leaving 23 bases of the junction unmatched. Germline CDR1 WSHSY, CDR2 SAAADI. DNA for the CDR3: TGCGCCAGCAGTGCCGAGGAGGACAGGGAATTGGGATGGTACGGAGAGACCCAGTACTTC. Amino acids: CASSAEEDRELGWYGETQYF.

This clonotype was counted ten times or more. The chain couples TRBV29-1 to TRBJ2-3; a weak D match, TRBD1 (5 bases). V was shortened by 7 bases and J by 2 bases, with 13 bases between the two germline ends. The length of the CDR3 is 13 residues. Germline lookup yields CDR1 SQVTM and CDR2 ANQGSEA. In DNA, the CDR3 is TGCAGCGCCACAAGGGGATTCACAGATACGCAGTATTTT. It codes for CSATRGFTDTQYF.

This clonotype was observed a few times. This chain connects TRBV4-2 to TRBJ2-5; D may be TRBD2 (6 bases). The V gene lost 0 bases and the J gene lost 0 bases, with 14 bases spanning the gap. Per the germline V gene, CDR1 is LGHNA and CDR2 is YNFKEQ. The CDR3 covers 17 residues. The CDR3 DNA follows: TGTGCCAGCAGCCAAGACGGTCCCGGGGGTTACCAAGAGACCCAGTACTTC. Translated: CASSQDGPGGYQETQYF.

The sample holds many counts of this clonotype. The rearrangement uses TRBV5-1 and TRBJ2-7, with 14 bases fitting TRBD2. Losses at the gene ends were 4 bases for V and 1 base for J; bases not matched to a gene: 4. Per the germline V gene, CDR1 is SGHRS and CDR2 is YFSETQ. This CDR3 has 16 residues. For the CDR3, the DNA is TGCGCCAGCAGCGCGGGACTAGCGGGGGAATCCTACGAGCAGTACTTC. Protein sequence: CASSAGLAGESYEQYF. The variable domain in full, with the rest retrieved from reference TRBV5-1 and TRBJ2-7, is KAGVTQTPRYLIKTRGQQVTLSCSPISGHRSVSWYQQTPGQGLQFLFEYFSETQRNKGNFPGRFSGRQFSNSRSEMNVSTLELGDSALYLCASSAGLAGESYEQYFGPGTRLTVT.

The chain combines TRBV24-1 with TRBJ1-1; D is unresolved. Trimming pared 2 bases from V and 11 bases from J, leaving 5 bases between. Looked up from germline, CDR1 is KGHDR and CDR2 is SFDVKD. The CDR3 covers 10 residues. DNA for the CDR3: TGTGCCACCAGTGATTGGTGCGCTTTCTTT. It translates to CATSDWCAFF.

The chain links TRBV18 to TRBJ2-7; D possibly corresponds to TRBD1 (8 bases). The CDR3 totals 14 residues. Germline V lookup: CDR1 KGHSH, CDR2 LQKENI. The germline V and J ends were trimmed by 3 bases and 5 bases, with 14 bases remaining between them. CDR3 DNA: TGTGCCAGCTCACCCGGACAGGGAGGGAACGAGCAGTACTTC. It encodes CASSPGQGGNEQYF.

This clonotype was seen a handful of times. The chain is built from TRBV4-1 and TRBJ2-3, with D unresolved. The CDR3 runs to 18 residues. Between the trimmed V and J ends, which lost 3 bases and 0 bases, there was a span of 19 bases. Germline loops: CDR1 MGHRA, CDR2 YSYEKL. In DNA form, the CDR3 reads TGCGCCAGCAGCCAGATGGGGTCAGGATTGGTTAGCACAGATACGCAGTATTTT. This sequence encodes CASSQMGSGLVSTDTQYF.

The table lists this clonotype with a few counts. The J gene is TRBJ2-2, the V gene TRBV14, with a weak D call TRBD1 (5 bases). CDR1 is SGHDN, CDR2 FVKESK, per germline. V was shortened by 3 bases and J by 1 base, with 9 bases between the two germline ends. The CDR3 has 15 amino acids. CDR3 bases: TGTGCCAGCAGCCAGATCACAGGGAACACCGGGGAGCTGTTTTTT. This translates into CASSQITGNTGELFF.

The chain carries TRBV3-1 and TRBJ1-5, with D hard to call. This CDR3 comprises 15 residues. Germline loops: CDR1 LGHDT, CDR2 YNNKEL (reference sequence). Trimming shortened V by 4 bases and J by 0 bases, and 10 bases separated the two germline ends. The CDR3 sequence: CASSPTVHSNQPQHF. The CDR3 DNA reads as TGTGCCAGCAGCCCGACGGTCCATAGCAATCAGCCCCAGCATTTT.

This clonotype was recorded at least ten times. The chain uses TRBV29-1 and TRBJ2-7; possibly TRBD1 for D (5 bases). With 3 bases removed from V and 0 bases from J, the gap between germline ends came to 12 bases. The CDR3 totals 14 residues. From germline, CDR1 is SQVTM and CDR2 ANQGSEA. This CDR3 is CSVERGHDSYEQYF. The CDR3 nucleotides read TGCAGCGTTGAGAGAGGACACGACTCCTACGAGCAGTACTTC.

V usage is TRBV6-6 and J usage is TRBJ2-1, with D perhaps TRBD1 (5 bases). Germline values: CDR1 MNHNY, CDR2 SVGAGI (reference sequence). This CDR3 contains 13 residues. Deletions cut 6 bases from V and 8 bases from J, with 14 bases between. In DNA, the CDR3 is TGTGCCAGCAGGACAGTCGGGCAAGATGAGCAGTTCTTC. Residues: CASRTVGQDEQFF.

The V and J genes are TRBV3-1 and TRBJ1-4; 10 bases map to TRBD1. The CDR3 spans 15 residues. Germline V gives CDR1 LGHDT, CDR2 YNNKEL (reference sequence). Trimming at V came to 0 bases and at J to 13 bases, leaving 8 bases not matched to a gene. The chain's CDR3 is CASSQEGTGVKRLFF. CDR3 sequence (DNA): TGTGCCAGCAGCCAAGAAGGGACAGGGGTCAAGAGACTGTTTTTT.

This clonotype was detected only a few times. V and J are TRBV28 and TRBJ2-1, with D perhaps matching TRBD2 (6 bases). CDR1 and CDR2 from the germline V gene are MDHEN and SYDVKM. With 2 bases removed from V and 4 bases from J, the gap between germline ends came to 15 bases. CDR3 length: 16 residues. The CDR3 reads CASSLPPGVSYNEQFF. Here the CDR3 DNA reads TGTGCCAGCAGTTTACCCCCGGGAGTCTCGTACAATGAGCAGTTCTTC.

This clonotype was counted between two and nine times. This chain links TRBV4-3 with TRBJ2-2, with D possibly TRBD1 on 5 matching bases. This CDR3 spans 17 amino acids. Germline CDR1 LGHNA, CDR2 YSLEER. Trimming stripped 0 bases from V and 7 bases from J, with 18 bases between. CDR3: CASSQDPLSGIGGELFF. The CDR3 nucleotides are TGCGCCAGCAGCCAAGATCCACTGTCAGGGATCGGCGGGGAGCTGTTTTTT.

There are a few counts of this clonotype. This sequence joins TRBV11-2 and TRBJ2-6; 7 bases match TRBD1. This CDR3 contains 18 residues. The germline V gene encodes CDR1 SGHAT and CDR2 FQNNGV. Germline trimming cut 1 base from V and 1 base from J; bases unmatched to any gene: 7. The CDR3 coding sequence is TGTGCCAGCAGCTTAGGTAGGGGGCTATCTTCTGGGGCCAACGTCCTGACTTTC. Its protein is CASSLGRGLSSGANVLTF.

This clonotype turned up a few times. The chain has TRBV20-1 and TRBJ2-1; D gene ambiguous. V dropped 7 bases and J dropped 5 bases, with 9 bases sitting between them. CDR3 length: 11 amino acids. In germline, CDR1 is DFQATT, CDR2 SNEGSKA (reference sequence). The CDR3 DNA sequence: TGCAGTGAGTGGAGTGACAATGAGCAGTTCTTC. It yields the protein CSEWSDNEQFF.

This clonotype appeared many times. The chain is built from TRBV3-1 and TRBJ2-7; 10 bases are a match to TRBD1. V dropped 4 bases and J dropped 1; count of bases not matched to a gene: 4. The CDR3 spans 15 residues. Per germline, CDR1 LGHDT and CDR2 YNNKEL (reference sequence). CDR3 in amino acids: CASSLGTGASYEQYF. CDR3 nucleotide sequence: TGTGCCAGCAGCCTAGGGACAGGGGCATCCTACGAGCAGTACTTC.

The chain is built from TRBV10-3 and TRBJ1-2; possibly TRBD1 for D (6 bases). V lost 2 bases, J lost 2 bases, and 12 bases lay in between. The CDR3 consists of 15 residues. Germline V gene lookup returns CDR1 ENHRY and CDR2 SYGVKD. The CDR3 spells CAISEEQGRNYGYTF. Written as DNA, the CDR3 is TGTGCCATCAGTGAGGAACAGGGACGAAACTATGGCTACACCTTC.